The clone carrying this T cell receptor beta chain was observed a handful of times. Its antigen is currently unknown. This specimen includes other DNA sequences encoding the same CDR3. CDR3 length: 14 amino acids. The V gene's germline CDR1 is SGHRS and CDR2 YFSETQ. Trimming cost V 2 bases and J 0 bases, with 8 bases left between them. Measured with immunoSEQ multiplex PCR; TCRdb has only the in-frame clones, and not every one. Of fewer than 8,000 clones listed, roughly 61% are singletons. This entry belongs to a study of memory B cells and T cells in multiple sclerosis. Points from the study as a whole: Compartments had unequal clone-set sizes, affecting shared clonotype counts.

The receptor's source is a human donor with multiple sclerosis. The sequencing sample was made of memory (CD45RO+) CD8+ T cells from blood. The V gene is TRBV5-1, the J gene TRBJ2-5, with D perhaps matching TRBD2 (5 bases). CDR3 DNA: TGCGCCAGCAGCTTCTCCGGGAACCAAGAGACCCAGTACTTC. Amino acid sequence: CASSFSGNQETQYF.